The 8 T cell receptor beta chains listed next were all sequenced from one sample in a study of blood T cell repertoires in COVID-19. Here immunoSEQ multiplex PCR was the method, and the copy in TCRdb shows in-frame clones only, minus some. Among 150,000 to 200,000 clones listed, approximately 79% were seen once. Sequenced material: peripheral blood. These receptor sequences come from a man aged 50 or older who had recovered from COVID-19.

This CDR3 reads CSVEDRSSGAYNEQFF. CDR3 DNA sequence: TGCAGCGTTGAAGATCGGTCTAGCGGGGCCTACAATGAGCAGTTCTTC. The chain recombines TRBV29-1 with TRBJ2-1, with TRBD2 identical over 9 bases. The CDR3 extends over 16 amino acids. Looked up from germline, CDR1 is SQVTM and CDR2 is ANQGSEA. The junction had 5 bases not matched to a gene; V was cut back by 0 bases and J by 2 bases.

This clone occurred a few times. The rearrangement joins TRBV29-1 to TRBJ2-1; TRBD2 aligns across 11 bases. The ends lost 6 bases at V and 4 bases at J; junction bases unmatched: 8. This CDR3 contains 15 residues. Germline CDR1 and CDR2: SQVTM and ANQGSEA. The CDR3 is CSVASLAGVYNEQFF. The CDR3 bases are TGCAGCGTCGCGTCACTAGCGGGAGTGTACAATGAGCAGTTCTTC.

V and J are TRBV18 and TRBJ1-3, with 9 bases matching TRBD1. Germline lookup yields CDR1 KGHSH and CDR2 LQKENI. After removal of 4 bases from V and 6 bases from J, the junction contained 7 bases not matched to a gene. The CDR3 sequence is 15 residues long. The CDR3 nucleotides are TGTGCCAGCTCACTACAGGGGGCCTTAGAAAACACCATATATTTT. Translating gives CASSLQGALENTIYF.

In its sample, this clone was seen a few times. The chain has TRBV5-1 and TRBJ2-3, with 9 bases lining up with TRBD2. CDR1 and CDR2 (germline): SGHRS, YFSETQ. V lost 7 bases and J lost 4; bases outside the gene matches: 10. The CDR3 spans 15 residues. CDR3 protein: CASEVAGGGADTQYF. In DNA, the CDR3 is TGCGCCAGCGAGGTGGCGGGAGGGGGCGCAGATACGCAGTATTTT.

The sample holds a few counts of this clone. The rearrangement links TRBV7-2 to TRBJ1-5; TRBD1 agrees at 11 bases. CDR3 length: 16 residues. V lost 5 bases and J lost 7; bases outside the gene matches: 10. CDR1 and CDR2 (germline): SGHTA, FQGNSA. The CDR3 DNA is TGTGCCAGCAGCCACAATGGACAGGGGGCATGGCAGCCCCAGCATTTT. Residues: CASSHNGQGAWQPQHF.

This rearrangement joins TRBV11-3 to TRBJ2-6; D may be TRBD2 (6 bases). The germline V gene has CDR1 SGHNT and CDR2 YENEEA. Between the trimmed V and J ends, which lost 5 bases and 0 bases, there was a span of 17 bases. This CDR3 is built from 18 residues. The CDR3, as DNA: TGTGCCAGCAGCCCTGGTCCAGCGGGTGGCTCTGGGGCCAACGTCCTGACTTTC. Translating it yields CASSPGPAGGSGANVLTF.

J is TRBJ1-3 and V is TRBV5-6; unclear D gene. Trimming took 2 bases from V and 7 from J, leaving 4 bases between them. CDR3 length: 11 amino acids. Germline V lookup: CDR1 SGHDT, CDR2 YYEEEE. In DNA form, the CDR3 reads TGTGCCAGCAGCTTACAGAACACCATATATTTT. Its protein is CASSLQNTIYF.

The chain uses TRBV3-1 (or the pseudogene TRBV3-2) and TRBJ1-5; 8 bases are shared with TRBD1. This CDR3 contains 16 residues. CDR1 is LGHDT and CDR2 is YNNKEL in the germline V gene (reference sequence). Trimming removed 4 bases from V and 6 bases from J; junction bases left unmatched: 11. CDR3 sequence (DNA): TGTGCCAGCAGCCCAGAACCCGCAGGGGGCTTTCAGCCCCAGCATTTT. The encoded protein is CASSPEPAGGFQPQHF.